Here is one TCR beta chain with its context. Its specificity is not known. The data belong to a study of blood T cells in healthy people across ages. The use of a sample-barcoded 5' primer and a J-beta primer mix characterized a second PCR of about 7 to 12 cycles. TCRdb passed the 5' RACE reads through MiXCR, listing each CDR3 protein once. The profile covers about 780,000 distinct CDR3 sequences, with about 26% appearing a single time and about 2.9% taken by the ten largest. Study results and limitations: Significant beta diversity loss was already apparent by age approximately 38, declining roughly linearly. Strong correlation linked observed beta diversity and percent naive T cells.

V dropped 1 base and J dropped 13; count of bases not matched to a gene: 7. CDR1 is LGHNA, CDR2 YNFKEQ, per germline. The CDR3 is made up of 14 amino acids. These data were likewise used in another study, on T cells of mothers and their children. That paper states: The donors comprised about 6 children and their three healthy Caucasian mothers. The cDNA synthesis received all extracted RNA, at about 1.5 ug per 15 ul.

This clonotype was sampled from a boy aged 5 to 17 in good health. The rearrangement uses TRBV4-2 and TRBJ1-6; TRBD1 matches 7 bases. The specimen was blood. The DNA of the CDR3 is TGTGCCAGCAGCCAAGGACAGGGATCTAATCCCCTCCACTTT. The encoded protein is CASSQGQGSNPLHF.